The TCR beta chain under discussion was sequenced for a study of T cells after yellow fever vaccination (dated by TCRdb to 2018 to 2020). Concerning the study at large: The SMART-Seq v4 Ultra Low Input RNA kit was used to prepare libraries from fractions with low cell numbers. Two healthy male donors, one aged 18 to 30 and one aged 30 to 40 years, made up the cohort. To follow T-cell clones before and after both primary and booster YFV17D yellow fever vaccination, bulk TCR alpha and beta repertoires underwent longitudinal sequencing. Bulk PBMC replicates and cell subsets were isolated from blood drawn at multiple timepoints before and after both primary and secondary immunization.

Results and caveats for the whole study, not just this receptor: The secondary T-cell response was weaker than the primary response but faster, peaking on day 5 instead of day 15. Most clones expanded after primary vaccination (96% of CD4 and 80% to 90% of CD8) were re-detected after the booster, suggesting that broad memory maintenance occurred. Computational filtering was required because FACS-sorted repertoires could contain abundant contaminating clonotypes from the bulk population. A small fraction of clonotypes showed up in both the CD4 and CD8 compartments, probably as a result of convergent recombination. Because only two donors were included in the study, the extent to which the findings can be generalized is limited.

Explained via the paper, the treatment or condition label denotes: live attenuated yellow fever vaccine strain. At each blood-draw timepoint, two biological replicates of bulk PBMCs were collected. A standard Ficoll-Paque protocol was used to isolate PBMCs from peripheral blood. RNA was extracted with TriZol from bulk PBMCs, CD4 and CD8 fractions, and dextramer-positive and dextramer-negative fractions. The CDR3 runs 17 residues from the cysteine to the phenylalanine. The entry retains the CDR3 DNA only, 51 bases that are in frame from base 1. Germline trimming amounts to 1 base on V and 2 bases on J, with 5 as the count of junction bases outside the gene matches. Based on the germline V gene, the CDR1 and CDR2 sequences are SGHAT and FQNNGV. With regard to this clonotype: This receptor's antigen is unknown. The record has no base qualities; no much larger clone is one base away.

Sequencing used an Illumina NovaSeq 6000. TCR cDNA was synthesized by 5'RACE template switching, through which a universal primer site and unique molecular identifiers were introduced. Priming of cDNA synthesis was performed from both the TCR alpha and TCR beta constant segments. Library amplification used two PCR steps, and the second PCR step added sample barcodes and sequencing adapters. Sequencing of libraries was performed on Illumina HiSeq 2500 (2x100 bp) or NovaSeq (2x150 bp). From the authors' description of their analysis: Demultiplexing of reads and collapsing into UMI consensus sequences were performed with MIGEC, and V(D)J alignment was carried out with MiXCR. Using edgeR on replicate PBMC samples, clonotypes were called vaccine-responding if FDR was below 0.01 and the log2 fold change was above 5 up to day 15. Bulk clonotypes were assigned CD4 or CD8 identity according to which sequenced CD4 or CD8 repertoire held them at higher abundance. TCRdb reprocessing: public reads trimmed at Q25 with fastp, clones called with MiXCR, in-frame beta chains kept. Merged by CDR3 protein, the rows form single entries marked with the most common genes and DNA. The V and J calls follow TCRdb's processing rather than the paper's. This sample lists about 430,000 distinct CDR3 sequences; roughly a sixth were detected once. The biggest ten clones account for over 15% of the sample.

The V and J genes are TRBV11-2 and TRBJ2-3; the junction holds 11 bases that match TRBD2. Specimen: PBMCs, collected before the yellow fever booster vaccination. This clonotype was obtained from a man aged 18-30 years who received the YFV17D yellow fever vaccine. In nucleotide form, the sequence is TGTGCCAGCAGCTTAGCCGGACTAGCGGGTTTCACAGATACGCAGTATTTT. This gives the protein CASSLAGLAGFTDTQYF.